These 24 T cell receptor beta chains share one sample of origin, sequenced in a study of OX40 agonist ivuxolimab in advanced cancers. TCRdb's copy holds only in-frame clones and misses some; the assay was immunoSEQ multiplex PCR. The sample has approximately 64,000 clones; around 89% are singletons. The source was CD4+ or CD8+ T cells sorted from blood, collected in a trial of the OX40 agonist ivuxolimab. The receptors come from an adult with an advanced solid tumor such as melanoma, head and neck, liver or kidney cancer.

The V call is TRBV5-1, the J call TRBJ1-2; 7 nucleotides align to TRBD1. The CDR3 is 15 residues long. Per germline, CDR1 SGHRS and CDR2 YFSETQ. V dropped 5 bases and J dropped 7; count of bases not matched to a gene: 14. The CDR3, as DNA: TGCGCCAGCAGATCGTCAGAGGGGGCCTCTGGTGGCTACACCTTC. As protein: CASRSSEGASGGYTF.

DNA of the CDR3: TGTGCCAGCAGCTTGGCTCGGGACAGAGGTAATGAAAAACTGTTTTTT. Its translation is CASSLARDRGNEKLFF. This chain connects TRBV11-2 to TRBJ1-4; 7 positions agree with TRBD1. Trimming cost V 3 bases and J 4 bases; bases outside gene matches: 8. This CDR3 is 16 amino acids long. CDR1 and CDR2 from the germline V gene are SGHAT and FQNNGV.

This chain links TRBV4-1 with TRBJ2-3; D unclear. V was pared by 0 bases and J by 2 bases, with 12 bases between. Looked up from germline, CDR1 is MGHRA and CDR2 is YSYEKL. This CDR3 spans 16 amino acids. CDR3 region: CASSQDHTEVTDTQYF. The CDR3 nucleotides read TGCGCCAGCAGCCAAGATCACACAGAAGTCACAGATACGCAGTATTTT.

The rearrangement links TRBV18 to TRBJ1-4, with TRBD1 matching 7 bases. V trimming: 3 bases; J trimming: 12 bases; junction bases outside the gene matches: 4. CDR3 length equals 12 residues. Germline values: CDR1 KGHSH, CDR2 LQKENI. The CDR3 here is CASSPLDRELFF. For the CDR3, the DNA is TGTGCCAGCTCACCCCTCGACAGGGAACTGTTTTTT. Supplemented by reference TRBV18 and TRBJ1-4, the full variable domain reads NAGVMQNPRHLVRRRGQEARLRCSPMKGHSHVYWYRQLPEEGLKFMVYLQKENIIDESGMPKERFSAEFPKEGPSILRIQQVVRGDSAAYFCASSPLDRELFFGSGTQLSVL.

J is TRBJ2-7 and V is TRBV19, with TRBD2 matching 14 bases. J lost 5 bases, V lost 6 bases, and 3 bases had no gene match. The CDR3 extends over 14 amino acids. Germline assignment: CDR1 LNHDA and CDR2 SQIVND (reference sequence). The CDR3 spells CASRTSGRDHEQYF. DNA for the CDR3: TGTGCCAGTAGGACTAGCGGGAGGGACCACGAGCAGTACTTC.

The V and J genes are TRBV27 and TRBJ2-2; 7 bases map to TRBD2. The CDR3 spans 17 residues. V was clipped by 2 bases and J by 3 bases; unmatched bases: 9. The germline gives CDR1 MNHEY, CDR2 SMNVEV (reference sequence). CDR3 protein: CASSLKLSGAYTGELFF. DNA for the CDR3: TGTGCCAGCAGTTTAAAGCTGAGCGGGGCCTACACCGGGGAGCTGTTTTTT.

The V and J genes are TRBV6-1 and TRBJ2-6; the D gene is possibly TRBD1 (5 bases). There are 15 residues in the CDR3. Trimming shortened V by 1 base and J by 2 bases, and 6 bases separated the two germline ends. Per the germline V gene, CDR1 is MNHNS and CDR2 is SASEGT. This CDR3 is CASSEGRAGANVLTF. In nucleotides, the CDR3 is TGTGCCAGCAGTGAAGGCAGGGCTGGGGCCAACGTCCTGACTTTC.

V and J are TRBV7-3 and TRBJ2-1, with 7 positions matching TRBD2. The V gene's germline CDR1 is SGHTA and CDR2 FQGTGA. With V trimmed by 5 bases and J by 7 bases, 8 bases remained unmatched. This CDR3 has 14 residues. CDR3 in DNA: TGTGCCAGCAGCCCCTCGGGGGGAGCGAATGAGCAGTTCTTC. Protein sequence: CASSPSGGANEQFF.

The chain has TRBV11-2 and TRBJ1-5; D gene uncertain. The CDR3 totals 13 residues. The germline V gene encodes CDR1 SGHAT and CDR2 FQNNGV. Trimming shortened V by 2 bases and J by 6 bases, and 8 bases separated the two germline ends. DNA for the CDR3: TGTGCCAGCAGCTTAACGGAGTTTCAGCCCCAGCATTTT. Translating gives CASSLTEFQPQHF.

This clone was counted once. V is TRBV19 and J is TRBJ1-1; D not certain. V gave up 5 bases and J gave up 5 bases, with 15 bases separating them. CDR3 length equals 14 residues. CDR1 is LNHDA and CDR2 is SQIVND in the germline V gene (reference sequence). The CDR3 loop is CASSRASVGTEAFF. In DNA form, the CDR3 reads TGTGCCAGTAGTCGCGCCAGTGTGGGAACTGAAGCTTTCTTT.

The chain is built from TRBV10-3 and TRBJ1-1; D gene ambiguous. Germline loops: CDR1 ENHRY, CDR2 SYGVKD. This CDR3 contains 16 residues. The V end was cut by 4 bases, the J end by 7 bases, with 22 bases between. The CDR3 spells CAISATNSNVVREAFF. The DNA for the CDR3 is TGTGCCATCAGTGCCACCAACTCGAATGTAGTACGTGAAGCTTTCTTT.

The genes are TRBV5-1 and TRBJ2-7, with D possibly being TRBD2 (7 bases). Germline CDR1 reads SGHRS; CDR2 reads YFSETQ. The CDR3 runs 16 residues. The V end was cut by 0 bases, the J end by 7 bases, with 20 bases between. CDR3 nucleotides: TGCGCCAGCAGCTTGGATGGGGGGGCGAGTGCCGGAGAGCAGTACTTC. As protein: CASSLDGGASAGEQYF.

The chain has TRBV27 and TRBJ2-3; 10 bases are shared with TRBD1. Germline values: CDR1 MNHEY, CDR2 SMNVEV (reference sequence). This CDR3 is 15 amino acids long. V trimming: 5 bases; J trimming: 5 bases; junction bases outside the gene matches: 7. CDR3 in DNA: TGTGCCAGCAGTCTAGGACAGGGGGAGGTAGATACGCAGTATTTT. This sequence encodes CASSLGQGEVDTQYF.

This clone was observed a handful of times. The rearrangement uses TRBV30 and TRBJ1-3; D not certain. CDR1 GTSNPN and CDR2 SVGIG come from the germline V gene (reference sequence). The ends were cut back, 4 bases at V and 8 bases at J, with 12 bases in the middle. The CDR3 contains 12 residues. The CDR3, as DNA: TGTGCCTGGACTGCTGGCGGTTACACCATATATTTT. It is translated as CAWTAGGYTIYF.

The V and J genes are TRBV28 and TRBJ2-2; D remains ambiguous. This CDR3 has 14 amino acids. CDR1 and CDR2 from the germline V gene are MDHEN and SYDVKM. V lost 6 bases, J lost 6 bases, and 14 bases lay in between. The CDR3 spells CASSTNYAAGELFF. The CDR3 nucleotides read TGTGCCAGCAGCACCAACTACGCAGCCGGGGAGCTGTTTTTT.

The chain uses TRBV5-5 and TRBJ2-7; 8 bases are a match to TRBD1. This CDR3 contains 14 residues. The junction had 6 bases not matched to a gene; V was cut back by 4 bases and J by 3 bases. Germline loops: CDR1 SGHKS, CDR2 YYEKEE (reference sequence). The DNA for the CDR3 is TGTGCCAGCAGCCTTACCGGGACAGGCTACGAGCAGTACTTC. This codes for CASSLTGTGYEQYF. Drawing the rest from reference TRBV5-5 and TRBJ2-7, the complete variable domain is DAGVTQSPTHLIKTRGQQVTLRCSPISGHKSVSWYQQVLGQGPQFIFQYYEKEERGRGNFPDRFSARQFPNYSSELNVNALLLGDSALYLCASSLTGTGYEQYFGPGTRLTVT.

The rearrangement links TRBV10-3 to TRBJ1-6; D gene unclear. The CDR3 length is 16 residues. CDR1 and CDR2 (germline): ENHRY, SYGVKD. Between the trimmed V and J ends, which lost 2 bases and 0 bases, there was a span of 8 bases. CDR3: CAISEEASSYNSPLHF. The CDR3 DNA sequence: TGTGCCATCAGTGAGGAGGCAAGCTCCTATAATTCACCCCTCCACTTT.

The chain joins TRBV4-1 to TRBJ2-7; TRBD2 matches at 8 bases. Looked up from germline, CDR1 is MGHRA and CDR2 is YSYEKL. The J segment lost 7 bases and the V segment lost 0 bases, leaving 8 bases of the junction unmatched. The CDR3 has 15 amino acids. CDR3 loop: CASSQEGASGREQYF. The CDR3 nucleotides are TGCGCCAGCAGCCAAGAAGGGGCTAGCGGGCGTGAGCAGTACTTC.

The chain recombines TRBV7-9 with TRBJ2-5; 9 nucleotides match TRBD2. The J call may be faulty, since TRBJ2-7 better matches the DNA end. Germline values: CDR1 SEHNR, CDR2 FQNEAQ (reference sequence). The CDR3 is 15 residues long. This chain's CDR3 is CASSLEGSGSNEQYF. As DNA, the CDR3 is TGTGCCAGCAGCTTAGAGGGTAGCGGGAGTAACGAGCAGTACTTC.

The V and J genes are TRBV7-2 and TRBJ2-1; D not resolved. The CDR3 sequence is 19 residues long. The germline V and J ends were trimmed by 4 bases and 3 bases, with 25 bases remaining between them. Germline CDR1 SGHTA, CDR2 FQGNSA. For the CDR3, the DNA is TGTGCCAGCAGCTCCCCGACTTTGGGGAACCTACGTTTCTACAATGAGCAGTTCTTC. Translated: CASSSPTLGNLRFYNEQFF.

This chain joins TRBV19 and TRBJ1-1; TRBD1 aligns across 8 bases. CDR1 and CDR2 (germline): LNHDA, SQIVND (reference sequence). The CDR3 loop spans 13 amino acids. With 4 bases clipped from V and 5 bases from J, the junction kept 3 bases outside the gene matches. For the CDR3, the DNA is TGTGCCAGTAGTAAGGACAGGGAGACTGAAGCTTTCTTT. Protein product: CASSKDRETEAFF. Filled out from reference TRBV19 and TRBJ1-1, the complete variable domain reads DGGITQSPKYLFRKEGQNVTLSCEQNLNHDAMYWYRQDPGQGLRLIYYSQIVNDFQKGDIAEGYSVSREKKESFPLTVTSAQKNPTAFYLCASSKDRETEAFFGQGTRLTVV.

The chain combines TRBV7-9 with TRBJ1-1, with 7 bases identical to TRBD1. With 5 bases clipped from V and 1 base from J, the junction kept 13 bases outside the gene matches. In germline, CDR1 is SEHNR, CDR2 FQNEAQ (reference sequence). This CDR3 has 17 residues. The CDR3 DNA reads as TGTGCCAGCAGCAAGACAGGGTGGGCCTACAAGAACACTGAAGCTTTCTTT. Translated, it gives CASSKTGWAYKNTEAFF.

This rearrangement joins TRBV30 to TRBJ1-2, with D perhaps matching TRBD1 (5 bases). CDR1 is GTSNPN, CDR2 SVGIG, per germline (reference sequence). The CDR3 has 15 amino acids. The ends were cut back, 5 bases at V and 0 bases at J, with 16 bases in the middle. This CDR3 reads CAWGKRQLANYGYTF. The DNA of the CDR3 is TGTGCCTGGGGAAAGAGACAGTTAGCTAACTATGGCTACACCTTC.

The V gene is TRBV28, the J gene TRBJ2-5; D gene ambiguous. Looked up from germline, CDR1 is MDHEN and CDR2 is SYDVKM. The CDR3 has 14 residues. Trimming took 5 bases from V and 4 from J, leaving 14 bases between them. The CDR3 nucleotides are TGTGCCAGCAGTCTGGGAAACCTGAGAGAGACCCAGTACTTC. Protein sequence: CASSLGNLRETQYF.